This T cell receptor (beta chain) appears in the sequencing data of a study of T cell repertoires in cytomegalovirus infection. Across the whole study: Through public TCR beta signatures, both CMV infection and matching HLA type were indicated.

Overall study findings and caveats: Identification of carriers of CMV plus the relevant HLA was performed using cumulative public TCR beta family frequency. CMV-specific TCR beta clonotypes restricted by HLA-C were the ones dominating the ex vivo response.

Germline loops: CDR1 SGHNT, CDR2 YYREEE (reference sequence). The V end was cut by 5 bases, the J end by 7 bases, with 15 bases between. The CDR3 has 14 residues. This clonotype was detected only a few times. No antigen is known for it. TCRdb ran MiXCR on the reads and lists one entry per CDR3 protein. The sample contains 150,000 to 200,000 distinct CDR3 sequences, over 25% of which appear only once. The receptor comes from a human donor in good health (CMV status not recorded). Some clones in this sample may be carry-over from other donors' samples. Material for sequencing was PBMCs. The rearrangement uses TRBV5-4 and TRBJ1-4; D call uncertain. CDR3 coding DNA: TGTGCCAGCAGTACCGGGTATGGAAGTGAAAAACTGTTTTTT. Encoded protein: CASSTGYGSEKLFF.